A selection of T cell receptor beta chains follows, all from one sample in a study of vaccination and CD4 T cells after COVID-19. Their antigen targets remain unknown. TCRdb fed the PCR reads into MiXCR, producing one record per CDR3 protein. This sample has approximately 17,000 distinct CDR3 sequences, with 31% found just once. The sequencing input was cultured CD4+ T cells from blood. The receptors come from a human donor with COVID-19. Each CDR3 is given with its conserved first and last residue. A D gene is named only where the DNA matches it firmly. The size of a clone is reported for some rows only, either as once, few or many, or as a class for expanded clones.

CDR3 protein | CDR3 DNA | V gene | D gene | clone size | J gene
CASSLLKQGSFQGYTF | TGTGCCAGCAGTTTATTGAAACAGGGAAGCTTCCAAGGCTACACCTTC | TRBV28 | . | . | TRBJ1-2
CASSFGEQETQYF | TGTGCCAGCAGCTTCGGAGAACAAGAGACCCAGTACTTC | TRBV11-1 | . | . | TRBJ2-5
CASSSLGSSEQYF | TGTGCCAGCAGTTCGCTGGGGAGTAGCGAGCAGTACTTC | TRBV2 | . | . | TRBJ2-7
CASSQGGMSYNSPLHF | TGTGCCAGCAGCCAAGGGGGGATGTCCTATAATTCACCCCTCCACTTT | TRBV4-2 | . | few | TRBJ1-6
CASSLQGDRSPLHF | TGTGCCAGCAGCCTACAGGGAGATCGGTCACCCCTCCACTTT | TRBV12-3/TRBV12-4 | . | . | TRBJ1-6
CARIHRVSPTNYGYTF | TGTGCCAGAATTCACAGGGTGTCGCCGACTAACTATGGCTACACCTTC | TRBV27 | . | medium-sized | TRBJ1-2
CASSTTGEENIQYF | TGTGCCAGTAGTACCACAGGGGAAGAAAACATTCAGTACTTC | TRBV19 | TRBD1 | . | TRBJ2-4
CASSPTTGGGPGELFF | TGTGCCAGCAGTCCGACAACAGGGGGAGGACCCGGGGAGCTGTTTTTT | TRBV27 | TRBD1 | few | TRBJ2-2
CASASGASEYF | TGTGCCAGTGCCTCAGGGGCCTCGGAATATTTT | TRBV19 | . | . | TRBJ1-3
CAWSENRRTWHF | TGTGCCTGGAGTGAGAACCGGAGGACTTGGCATTTT | TRBV30 | . | few | TRBJ1-5
CASSLTANTGELFF | TGTGCCAGCAGTCTTACAGCGAACACCGGGGAGCTGTTTTTT | TRBV6-4 | . | . | TRBJ2-2
CASSSGFFGNTIYF | TGTGCCAGCAGTTCAGGGTTCTTTGGAAACACCATATATTTT | TRBV28 | . | . | TRBJ1-3
CASSYPIGANTGELFF | TGTGCCAGCAGTTATCCTATCGGCGCGAACACCGGGGAGCTGTTTTTT | TRBV6-2/TRBV6-3 | . | few | TRBJ2-2
CATGVLNRELFF | TGTGCCACGGGGGTCCTTAACAGGGAGCTGTTTTTT | TRBV7-2 | . | . | TRBJ2-2
CASSRDRNQPQHF | TGTGCCAGCAGTCGGGACAGGAATCAGCCCCAGCATTTT | TRBV2 | TRBD1 | medium-sized | TRBJ1-5
CARRTRDRRYSNQPQHF | TGTGCCAGACGAACCCGGGACAGGAGATATAGCAATCAGCCCCAGCATTTT | TRBV5-3 | TRBD1 | . | TRBJ1-5
CASSHLRVPEAFF | TGCGCCAGCAGTCACCTCCGAGTGCCTGAAGCTTTCTTT | TRBV23-1 | . | few | TRBJ1-1
CASSPRQGAQGPQETQYF | TGTGCCAGCAGCCCCCGCCAGGGGGCCCAGGGGCCACAAGAGACCCAGTACTTC | TRBV7-9 | TRBD1 | . | TRBJ2-5
CASSTDRGNTEAFF | TGTGCCAGCAGCACGGACAGGGGGAACACTGAAGCTTTCTTT | TRBV5-5 | TRBD1 | . | TRBJ1-1
CASSPLSGALGNEQYF | TGTGCCAGCTCACCCCTTAGCGGGGCTCTCGGAAACGAGCAGTACTTC | TRBV18 | TRBD2 | . | TRBJ2-7
CASIPRGRSYEQYF | TGTGCCAGCATCCCCAGGGGGCGTTCCTACGAGCAGTACTTC | TRBV28 | TRBD1 | . | TRBJ2-7
CASSLDHLISNTEAFF | TGTGCCAGCAGCTTGGACCATCTGATTTCGAACACTGAAGCTTTCTTT | TRBV11-1 | . | . | TRBJ1-1
CASSIPGQGHNQPQHF | TGTGCCAGTAGTATTCCCGGACAGGGACACAATCAGCCCCAGCATTTT | TRBV19 | TRBD1 | few | TRBJ1-5
CASSPGRQDTEAFF | TGTGCCAGCAGCCCTGGACGGCAGGACACTGAAGCTTTCTTT | TRBV14 | . | . | TRBJ1-1
CASRNTGGGTDTQYF | TGTGCAAGTCGCAATACAGGGGGGGGAACAGATACGCAGTATTTT | TRBV12-2 | . | . | TRBJ2-3
CASQYSGANVLTF | TGTGCCAGCCAGTACTCTGGGGCCAACGTCCTGACTTTC | TRBV5-6 | . | . | TRBJ2-6
CASSFIAETQYF | TGTGCCAGCAGCTTCATAGCGGAGACCCAGTACTTC | TRBV7-8 | . | . | TRBJ2-5
CASIRNRDAAGGYTF | TGTGCCAGTATCAGAAACAGGGACGCGGCAGGCGGCTACACCTTC | TRBV19 | . | few | TRBJ1-2
CASSARDRVIFRELFF | TGTGCCAGTAGTGCCCGGGACAGGGTGATCTTCCGGGAGCTGTTTTTT | TRBV19 | TRBD1 | . | TRBJ2-2
CASSPSRLPLIDTQYF | TGTGCCAGTAGCCCTAGCAGGTTGCCGTTGATAGATACGCAGTATTTT | TRBV19 | . | few | TRBJ2-3
CASSSKPGANYEQYF | TGTGCCAGCAGCTCCAAGCCCGGGGCGAACTACGAGCAGTACTTC | TRBV5-4 | . | . | TRBJ2-7
CATARKGEQYF | TGTGCTACAGCCAGGAAGGGCGAGCAGTACTTC | TRBV6-1 | . | . | TRBJ2-7
CASSLVSGQGESPLHF | TGTGCCAGCAGTTTAGTATCGGGACAGGGGGAATCACCCCTCCACTTT | TRBV27 | TRBD1 | few | TRBJ1-6
CASSPRLKQETQYF | TGTGCCAGCAGCCCCCGGCTTAAACAAGAGACCCAGTACTTC | TRBV11-1 | . | . | TRBJ2-5
CASSRSRTGTDSPLHF | TGTGCCAGCAGCCGCTCCCGGACAGGGACGGATTCACCCCTCCACTTT | TRBV7-2 | TRBD1 | few | TRBJ1-6
CASTPGGYGYTF | TGTGCCAGCACCCCGGGGGGCTATGGCTACACCTTC | TRBV11-2 | . | few | TRBJ1-2
CASSRPGPETQYF | TGTGCCAGCAGTCGTCCGGGGCCAGAGACCCAGTACTTC | TRBV7-8 | . | . | TRBJ2-5
CASSLTRSGTGELFF | TGTGCCAGCAGCTTAACGCGGAGCGGCACCGGGGAGCTGTTTTTT | TRBV7-3 | . | . | TRBJ2-2
CAISEGERGYNEQFF | TGTGCCATCAGTGAAGGCGAGCGGGGCTACAATGAGCAGTTCTTC | TRBV10-3 | TRBD2 | . | TRBJ2-1
CASSNAAGRSSYEQYF | TGTGCCAGCAGTAACGCGGCAGGCCGGAGCTCCTACGAGCAGTACTTC | TRBV6-1 | . | . | TRBJ2-7
CSARAAAGGNSPLHF | TGCAGTGCTAGAGCGGCGGCAGGGGGGAATTCACCCCTCCACTTT | TRBV20-1 | TRBD1 | few | TRBJ1-6
CASSYDRDQYF | TGTGCCAGCAGTTACGACAGGGACCAGTACTTC | TRBV6-2/TRBV6-3 | TRBD1 | . | TRBJ2-7
CASSLGGTAGNTIYF | TGTGCCAGCAGCTTAGGAGGGACGGCTGGAAACACCATATATTTT | TRBV7-9 | . | . | TRBJ1-3
CASSQVGRLNTEAFF | TGTGCCAGCAGCCAAGTGGGCAGGCTGAACACTGAAGCTTTCTTT | TRBV4-2 | . | . | TRBJ1-1
CASSLYSETNSPLHF | TGTGCCAGCAGCTTGTACAGCGAAACTAATTCACCCCTCCACTTT | TRBV7-2 | . | . | TRBJ1-6
CSGTTGSGNTIYF | TGCAGTGGTACGACAGGGTCCGGAAACACCATATATTTT | TRBV20-1 | TRBD1 | few | TRBJ1-3